This T cell receptor (beta chain) was sequenced in a study of metastatic and nonmetastatic thyroid tumors. The wider study: It was across blood and tumor or nodule tissue from malignant and benign thyroid patients that repertoires were compared.

Study outcomes and limitations: Reportedly, malignant thyroid tumors had significantly higher TCR beta diversity than benign nodules, in blood and tumor.

No treatment had been given to any patient before thyroid surgery. TCRdb reassembled clones from the PCR reads with MiXCR. The sample yields 50,000 to 65,000 clones, approximately 4.1% seen once. This clone came up many times. Its antigen is unidentified. From germline, CDR1 is SEHNR and CDR2 FQNEAQ (reference sequence). CDR3 size: 18 residues. V trimming: 5 bases; J trimming: 1 base; junction bases outside the gene matches: 10. The chain employs TRBV7-9 and TRBJ2-6; 8 bases are a match to TRBD1. The specimen was blood. The TCR comes from a female donor with papillary thyroid cancer or a benign thyroid nodule (not recorded which). Some clones in this sample may be carry-over from other donors' samples. CDR3 sequence reads: CASSPQQGVGSGANVLTF. CDR3 nucleotides: TGTGCCAGCAGCCCTCAACAGGGGGTTGGTTCTGGGGCCAACGTCCTGACTTTC.